These 31 T cell receptor beta chains were all obtained from the same sample, sequenced in a study of human T cells and chemical hapten exposure. Stated time point: patch test 1, 2 weeks after DPC sensitization. Treatment in this sample: therapeutic diphenylcyclopropenone sensitization with weekly scalp DPC. TCRdb re-called the RACE reads with MiXCR, one entry per CDR3 protein. The table has roughly 180,000 distinct CDR3 sequences, approximately 20% seen once. The input for sequencing was whole blood, taken in connection with sensitization to the hapten diphenylcyclopropenone (DPC). The origin of the receptors is a woman aged 50 to 65 with alopecia areata. Some clones in this sample may be carry-over from other donors' samples.

The chain has TRBV2 and TRBJ2-3; maybe TRBD1 (6 bases). Trimming cost V 6 bases and J 4 bases, with 17 bases left between them. This CDR3 is built from 15 residues. Germline CDR1 reads SNHLY; CDR2 reads FYNNEI. In nucleotides, the CDR3 is TGTGCCAGCAGCAGGGTGTCAGGGGTCCCAGATACGCAGTATTTT. This codes for CASSRVSGVPDTQYF. Looking up the rest from reference TRBV2 and TRBJ2-3 gives the full variable domain: EPEVTQTPSHQVTQMGQEVILRCVPISNHLYFYWYRQILGQKVEFLVSFYNNEISEKSEIFDDQFSVERPDGSNFTLKIRSTKLEDSAMYFCASSRVSGVPDTQYFGPGTRLTVL.

The rearrangement links TRBV9 to TRBJ1-3, with unresolved D. Germline V gene lookup returns CDR1 SGDLS and CDR2 YYNGEE. Trimming removed 4 bases at V and 0 bases at J, with 14 bases between. The CDR3 sequence is 16 residues long. The CDR3 nucleotides are TGTGCCAGCAGCCTCCTAGGGCGGTCCTCTGGAAACACCATATATTTT. Translated, it gives CASSLLGRSSGNTIYF.

The CDR3 reads CSAHSTGLMNTEAFF. CDR3 bases: TGCAGTGCACACTCAACAGGGCTCATGAACACTGAAGCTTTCTTT. The chain joins TRBV20-1 to TRBJ1-1; tentatively, D is TRBD1 (6 bases). The length of the CDR3 is 15 residues. Germline loops: CDR1 DFQATT, CDR2 SNEGSKA (reference sequence). V lost 6 bases, J lost 0 bases, and 17 bases lay in between.

V is TRBV5-1 and J is TRBJ1-1; D may be TRBD1 (5 bases). Germline V gives CDR1 SGHRS, CDR2 YFSETQ. This CDR3 spans 15 amino acids. V was cut by 10 bases and J by 2 bases, with 21 bases left in between. This CDR3 reads CAREGLRETNTEAFF. The DNA for the CDR3 is TGCGCCCGAGAGGGACTCCGGGAAACCAACACTGAAGCTTTCTTT.

This clonotype was found a few times. This chain joins TRBV5-6 and TRBJ1-1; 9 nucleotides align to TRBD1. CDR1 SGHDT and CDR2 YYEEEE come from the germline V gene. V trimming: 1 base; J trimming: 5 bases; junction bases outside the gene matches: 3. The CDR3 totals 14 residues. CDR3 nucleotide sequence: TGTGCCAGCAGCTTGACAGGGGGCGGAACTGAAGCTTTCTTT. Translating it yields CASSLTGGGTEAFF.

This clonotype has a handful of counts. J is TRBJ2-7 and V is TRBV25-1; D is unresolved. Between the trimmed V and J ends, which lost 0 bases and 1 base, there was a span of 7 bases. The CDR3 runs 14 residues. Looked up from germline, CDR1 is MGHDK and CDR2 is SYGVNS. This chain's CDR3 is CASSEYGDSYEQYF. The CDR3 coding sequence is TGTGCCAGCAGTGAATACGGAGATTCCTACGAGCAGTACTTC.

The sample holds a few counts of this clonotype. This chain joins TRBV5-6 and TRBJ2-1; 10 bases fit TRBD2. Germline V gene sequence: CDR1 SGHDT, CDR2 YYEEEE. The CDR3 spans 15 residues. Germline trimming cut 1 base from V and 7 bases from J; bases unmatched to any gene: 5. CDR3 loop: CASSLRTSGPNEQFF. The CDR3 DNA reads as TGTGCCAGCAGCTTGAGGACTAGCGGTCCGAATGAGCAGTTCTTC.

The V call is TRBV5-5, the J call TRBJ1-4, with 7 bases matching TRBD1. The V gene end was trimmed by 2 bases and the J gene end by 8 bases; junction bases not matched to a gene: 6. This CDR3 contains 14 residues. Germline V lookup: CDR1 SGHKS, CDR2 YYEKEE (reference sequence). This CDR3 reads CASSLHRGSEKLFF. CDR3 DNA: TGTGCCAGCAGCTTACACAGGGGCTCCGAAAAACTGTTTTTT. The entire variable domain, with the rest obtained from reference TRBV5-5 and TRBJ1-4, is as follows: DAGVTQSPTHLIKTRGQQVTLRCSPISGHKSVSWYQQVLGQGPQFIFQYYEKEERGRGNFPDRFSARQFPNYSSELNVNALLLGDSALYLCASSLHRGSEKLFFGSGTQLSVL.

The chain uses TRBV20-1 and TRBJ1-2; 7 bases map to TRBD1. Germline CDR1 and CDR2: DFQATT and SNEGSKA (reference sequence). The CDR3 is 14 residues long. V lost 0 bases to trimming and J lost 8 bases; unmatched junction nucleotides: 9. CDR3 amino acids: CSARDSDRDRGYTF. The CDR3 bases are TGCAGTGCTAGAGATTCTGACAGGGATAGAGGCTACACCTTC.

This clonotype was counted between two and nine times. The CDR3 sequence: CASSPPLGSSYNEQFF. CDR3 in DNA: TGTGCCAGCAGCCCTCCCTTAGGGAGCTCCTACAATGAGCAGTTCTTC. This chain connects TRBV7-2 to TRBJ2-1, with a weak D call TRBD2 (5 bases). Germline loops: CDR1 SGHTA, CDR2 FQGNSA. The V end was cut by 5 bases, the J end by 0 bases, with 14 bases between. CDR3 length: 16 residues.

This chain links TRBV5-1 with TRBJ2-3; 13 bases are shared with TRBD2. This CDR3 contains 16 residues. Germline V lookup: CDR1 SGHRS, CDR2 YFSETQ. V shed 1 base, J shed 5 bases, and the junction held 4 bases outside the gene matches. CDR3 sequence (DNA): TGCGCCAGCAGCTTGACTAGCGGGAGGGCCGGAGATACGCAGTATTTT. Translating gives CASSLTSGRAGDTQYF.

This clonotype came up a few times. The chain employs TRBV6-1 and TRBJ2-3; no firm D call. CDR3 length: 14 amino acids. V was trimmed by 2 bases and J by 3 bases, leaving 9 bases between them. Germline lookup yields CDR1 MNHNS and CDR2 SASEGT. The DNA for the CDR3 is TGTGCCAGCAGTGAACCGGGTCGGACAGATACGCAGTATTTT. Amino acids: CASSEPGRTDTQYF.

The rearrangement links TRBV11-1 to TRBJ2-2; D is undetermined. In germline, CDR1 is SGHAT, CDR2 FQDESV (reference sequence). V was cut by 0 bases and J by 0 bases, with 11 bases left in between. The CDR3 is made up of 17 amino acids. The CDR3 is CASSLAAAGSNTGELFF. The DNA of the CDR3 is TGTGCCAGCAGCTTAGCCGCGGCCGGGTCGAACACCGGGGAGCTGTTTTTT.

The V call is TRBV12-3 or TRBV12-4, the J call TRBJ1-1; no definite D call. This CDR3 has 13 residues. The V and J ends lost 3 bases and 4 bases respectively, with 9 bases between them. The CDR3 region is CASSFGSVTEAFF. The CDR3 DNA reads TGTGCCAGCAGTTTCGGGTCAGTCACTGAAGCTTTCTTT.

The genes are TRBV6-2 or TRBV6-3 and TRBJ2-3; tentatively, D is TRBD2 (5 bases). Germline V gene data show CDR1 as MNHEY and CDR2 as SVGEGT. V dropped 2 bases and J dropped 2 bases, with 11 bases sitting between them. The CDR3 spans 15 residues. The CDR3 loop is CASSYRGRFTDTQYF. In DNA, the CDR3 is TGTGCCAGCAGTTACAGAGGGCGGTTCACAGATACGCAGTATTTT.

This clonotype was counted between two and nine times. The gene calls are TRBV11-2 and TRBJ2-1; D might be TRBD1 or TRBD2, each matching 5 bases. Per germline, CDR1 SGHAT and CDR2 FQNNGV. The ends were cut back, 3 bases at V and 4 bases at J, with 10 bases in the middle. This CDR3 is built from 14 residues. This chain's CDR3 is CASSLGEQYNEQFF. The CDR3 nucleotides are TGTGCCAGCAGCTTGGGGGAACAGTACAATGAGCAGTTCTTC.

This clonotype was counted a few times. The V gene is TRBV11-2, the J gene TRBJ1-3; D uncertain. V lost 5 bases and J lost 0, with 8 bases in between. Germline CDR1 SGHAT, CDR2 FQNNGV. The CDR3 is 14 amino acids. The CDR3 sequence: CASSRDYSGNTIYF. The CDR3 coding sequence is TGTGCCAGCAGCCGAGACTACTCTGGAAACACCATATATTTT.

The gene calls are TRBV27 and TRBJ2-2; D may match TRBD1 or TRBD2 (5 bases each). CDR1 is MNHEY and CDR2 is SMNVEV in the germline V gene (reference sequence). This CDR3 spans 15 amino acids. The V gene lost 1 base and the J gene lost 8 bases, with 14 bases spanning the gap. The CDR3 nucleotides are TGTGCCAGCAGTTTATTGAGGGCCGGGGCAGGGGAGCTGTTTTTT. It codes for CASSLLRAGAGELFF.

This clonotype was seen more than once but under ten times. The DNA of the CDR3 is TGCAGTGTGGACGAGATCGGGAGAATGAACACTGAAGCTTTCTTT. Its protein is CSVDEIGRMNTEAFF. V usage is TRBV20-1 and J usage is TRBJ1-1; no reliable D call. The CDR3 totals 15 residues. The germline gives CDR1 DFQATT, CDR2 SNEGSKA (reference sequence). Deletions cut 7 bases from V and 0 bases from J, with 18 bases between.

A few counts support this clonotype. CDR3 loop: CASRETSGRAGGSYEQYF. CDR3 nucleotides: TGTGCCAGCAGAGAAACTAGCGGGAGGGCCGGTGGGTCCTACGAGCAGTACTTC. V usage is TRBV2 and J usage is TRBJ2-7, with 13 bases identical to TRBD2. V shed 6 bases, J shed 1 base, and the junction held 12 bases outside the gene matches. This CDR3 has 18 amino acids. Germline V lookup: CDR1 SNHLY, CDR2 FYNNEI.

J is TRBJ2-7 and V is TRBV5-8; D perhaps matches TRBD1 (5 bases). Germline V gene sequence: CDR1 SGHTS, CDR2 YDEGEE. Between the trimmed V and J ends, which lost 1 base and 3 bases, there was a span of 11 bases. The CDR3 loop spans 14 amino acids. CDR3 sequence reads: CASSLYPQGYEQYF. CDR3 in DNA: TGTGCCAGCAGCTTGTATCCCCAGGGCTACGAGCAGTACTTC.

The chain carries TRBV6-5 and TRBJ2-7; a possible D gene is TRBD2 (6 bases). The CDR3 totals 15 residues. Germline values: CDR1 MNHEY, CDR2 SVGAGI. V lost 6 bases and J 2 bases, leaving 17 bases between the germline ends. The CDR3 sequence is CASRAGLAVTYEQYF. In DNA form, the CDR3 reads TGTGCCAGCAGAGCCGGGTTAGCGGTCACCTACGAGCAGTACTTC.

The J gene is TRBJ1-5, the V gene TRBV7-2; weak D call: TRBD1 (6 bases). The CDR3 spans 14 residues. The germline gives CDR1 SGHTA, CDR2 FQGNSA. Trimming shortened V by 5 bases and J by 3 bases, and 11 bases separated the two germline ends. DNA of the CDR3: TGTGCCAGCAGCCAGGGGACCTCCAATCAGCCCCAGCATTTT. It specifies CASSQGTSNQPQHF.

The V and J genes are TRBV7-2 and TRBJ1-5, with D perhaps matching TRBD1 (6 bases). The germline V gene has CDR1 SGHTA and CDR2 FQGNSA. The CDR3 contains 15 residues. Trimming shortened V by 4 bases and J by 10 bases, and 20 bases separated the two germline ends. DNA for the CDR3: TGTGCCAGCAGCTCACCGAGCAGGGGTTCAGGCCCCCAGCATTTT. Translation: CASSSPSRGSGPQHF.

This clonotype was detected a few times. V usage is TRBV2 and J usage is TRBJ1-6; D is perhaps TRBD1 (6 bases). The germline V gene encodes CDR1 SNHLY and CDR2 FYNNEI. This CDR3 contains 14 residues. V was clipped by 1 base and J by 13 bases, with 14 bases between them. This chain's CDR3 is CASSEEVRGAPLHF. In DNA form, the CDR3 reads TGTGCCAGCAGTGAAGAAGTTAGGGGGGCTCCCCTCCACTTT.

This clonotype came up a few times. The chain combines TRBV29-1 with TRBJ2-5; 7 bases match TRBD1. The CDR3 consists of 13 residues. With V trimmed by 4 bases and J by 1 base, 3 bases remained unmatched. The germline V gene encodes CDR1 SQVTM and CDR2 ANQGSEA. CDR3 sequence reads: CSVVGQVQETQYF. In nucleotides, the CDR3 is TGCAGCGTTGTTGGACAGGTCCAAGAGACCCAGTACTTC.

This clonotype was picked up a small number of times. V is TRBV7-2 and J is TRBJ2-3, with D perhaps TRBD1 (6 bases). With 7 bases removed from V and 4 bases from J, the gap between germline ends came to 12 bases. The CDR3 contains 13 residues. Germline lookup yields CDR1 SGHTA and CDR2 FQGNSA. The CDR3 DNA sequence: TGTGCCAGCATCGAACAGGGTGCAGATACGCAGTATTTT. Amino acid sequence: CASIEQGADTQYF.

This clonotype occurred a few times. V is TRBV3-1 and J is TRBJ1-5, with D hard to call. CDR3 length: 15 residues. Trimming took 2 bases from V and 2 from J, leaving 10 bases between them. Germline CDR1 LGHDT, CDR2 YNNKEL (reference sequence). CDR3 region: CASSQRQGGNQPQHF. The CDR3 coding sequence is TGTGCCAGCAGCCAACGACAAGGCGGCAATCAGCCCCAGCATTTT.

The chain links TRBV24-1 to TRBJ2-3; TRBD1 aligns across 9 bases. CDR3 length: 15 residues. Germline V CDR1 and CDR2: KGHDR, SFDVKD. The junction had 6 bases not matched to a gene; V was cut back by 3 bases and J by 6 bases. In DNA, the CDR3 is TGTGCCACCAGTGATCCGGGACAGGGACCGGATACGCAGTATTTT. It encodes CATSDPGQGPDTQYF.

This clonotype showed up just a few times. The rearrangement links TRBV25-1 to TRBJ2-2, with TRBD2 matching 10 bases. V lost 5 bases, J lost 5 bases, and 14 bases stayed unmatched. The CDR3 length is 18 residues. Germline values: CDR1 MGHDK, CDR2 SYGVNS. CDR3 bases: TGTGCCAGCAGTACTCCGAGCGGGAGGGCCGGGGGGACCGGGGAGCTGTTTTTT. Its translation is CASSTPSGRAGGTGELFF.

This clonotype was detected many times. This chain joins TRBV2 and TRBJ2-1; D is unresolved. V lost 10 bases and J 2 bases, leaving 15 bases between the germline ends. The germline V gene encodes CDR1 SNHLY and CDR2 FYNNEI. The length of the CDR3 is 14 residues. CDR3 sequence: CATSDRVPYNEQFF. The CDR3 DNA is TGTGCCACCTCCGACCGGGTCCCCTACAATGAGCAGTTCTTC. The whole variable domain, filled in from reference TRBV2 and TRBJ2-1, reads EPEVTQTPSHQVTQMGQEVILRCVPISNHLYFYWYRQILGQKVEFLVSFYNNEISEKSEIFDDQFSVERPDGSNFTLKIRSTKLEDSAMYFCATSDRVPYNEQFFGPGTRLTVL.